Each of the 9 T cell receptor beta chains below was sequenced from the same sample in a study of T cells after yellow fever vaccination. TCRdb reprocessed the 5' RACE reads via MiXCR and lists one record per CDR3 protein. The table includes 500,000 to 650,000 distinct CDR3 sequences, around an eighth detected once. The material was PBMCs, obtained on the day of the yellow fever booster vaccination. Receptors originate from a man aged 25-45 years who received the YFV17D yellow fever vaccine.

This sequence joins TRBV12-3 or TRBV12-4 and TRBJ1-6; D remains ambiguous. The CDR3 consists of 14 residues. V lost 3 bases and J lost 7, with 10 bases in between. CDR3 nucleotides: TGTGCCAGCAGTTTCGATGACACCAATTCACCCCTCCACTTT. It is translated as CASSFDDTNSPLHF.

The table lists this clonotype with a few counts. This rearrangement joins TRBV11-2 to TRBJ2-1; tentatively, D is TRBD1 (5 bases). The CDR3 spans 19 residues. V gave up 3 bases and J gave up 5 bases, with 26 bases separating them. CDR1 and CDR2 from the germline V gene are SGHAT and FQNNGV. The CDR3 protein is CASSFVGRSRYGAHNEQFF. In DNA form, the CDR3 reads TGTGCCAGCAGCTTTGTCGGCAGGTCGAGATATGGGGCACACAATGAGCAGTTCTTC. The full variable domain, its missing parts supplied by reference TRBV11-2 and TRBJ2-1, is EAGVAQSPRYKIIEKRQSVAFWCNPISGHATLYWYQQILGQGPKLLIQFQNNGVVDDSQLPKDRFSAERLKGVDSTLKIQPAKLEDSAVYLCASSFVGRSRYGAHNEQFFGPGTRLTVL.

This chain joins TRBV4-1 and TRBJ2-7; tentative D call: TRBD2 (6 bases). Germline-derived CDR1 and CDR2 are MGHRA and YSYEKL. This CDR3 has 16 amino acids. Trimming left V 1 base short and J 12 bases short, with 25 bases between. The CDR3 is CASSQVLGERVSLVYF. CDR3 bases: TGCGCCAGCAGCCAAGTCTTGGGCGAGCGGGTCAGTTTGGTGTACTTC.

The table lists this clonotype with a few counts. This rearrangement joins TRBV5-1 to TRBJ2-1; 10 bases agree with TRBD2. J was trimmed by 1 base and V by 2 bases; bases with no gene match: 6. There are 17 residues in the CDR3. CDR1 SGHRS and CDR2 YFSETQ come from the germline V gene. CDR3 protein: CASSFLRTSGSYNEQFF. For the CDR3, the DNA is TGCGCCAGCAGCTTTCTCCGGACTAGCGGATCCTACAATGAGCAGTTCTTC.

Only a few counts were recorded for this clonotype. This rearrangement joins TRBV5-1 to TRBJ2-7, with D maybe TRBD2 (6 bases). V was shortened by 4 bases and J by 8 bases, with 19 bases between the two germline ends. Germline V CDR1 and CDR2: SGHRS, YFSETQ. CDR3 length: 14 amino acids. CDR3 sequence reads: CASSPAGGIIKQYF. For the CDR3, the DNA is TGCGCCAGCAGCCCCGCGGGCGGGATAATTAAGCAGTACTTC.

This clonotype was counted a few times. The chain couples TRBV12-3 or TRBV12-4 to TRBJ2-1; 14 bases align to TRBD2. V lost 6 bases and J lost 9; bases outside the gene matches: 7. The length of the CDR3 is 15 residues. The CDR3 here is CASSTGTSGSSEQFF. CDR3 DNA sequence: TGTGCCAGCAGCACCGGGACTAGCGGGAGTAGTGAGCAGTTCTTC.

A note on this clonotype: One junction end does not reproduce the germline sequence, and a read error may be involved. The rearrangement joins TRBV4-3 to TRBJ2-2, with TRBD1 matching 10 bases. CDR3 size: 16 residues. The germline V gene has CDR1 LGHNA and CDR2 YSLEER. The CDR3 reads CASRQDGTGDTGELVF. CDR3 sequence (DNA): TGCGCCAGCCGCCAAGACGGGACAGGGGACACCGGGGAGCTGGTTTTT.

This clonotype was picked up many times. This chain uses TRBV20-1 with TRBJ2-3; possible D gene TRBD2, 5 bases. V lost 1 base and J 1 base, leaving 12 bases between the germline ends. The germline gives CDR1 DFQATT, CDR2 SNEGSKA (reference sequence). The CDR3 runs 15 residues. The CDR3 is CSARVSSGRTDTQYF. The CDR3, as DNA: TGCAGTGCTAGAGTGAGCAGCGGACGCACAGATACGCAGTATTTT.

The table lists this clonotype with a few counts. This CDR3 reads CASSLWPAGELFF. The CDR3 DNA sequence: TGCGCCAGCTCCCTCTGGCCGGCCGGGGAGCTGTTTTTT. V and J are TRBV5-1 and TRBJ2-2; unclear D gene. The V gene's germline CDR1 is SGHRS and CDR2 YFSETQ. The V gene lost 7 bases and the J gene lost 6 bases, with 13 bases spanning the gap. This CDR3 region has 13 residues.